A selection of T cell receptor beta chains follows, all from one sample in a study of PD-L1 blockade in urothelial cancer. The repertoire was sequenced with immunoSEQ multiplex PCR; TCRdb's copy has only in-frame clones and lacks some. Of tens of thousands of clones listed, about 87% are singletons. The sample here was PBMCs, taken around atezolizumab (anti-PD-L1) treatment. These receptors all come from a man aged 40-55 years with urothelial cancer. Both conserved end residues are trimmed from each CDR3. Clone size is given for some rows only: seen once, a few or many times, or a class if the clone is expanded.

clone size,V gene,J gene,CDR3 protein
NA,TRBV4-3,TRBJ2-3,ASSPRDRTNPLTDTQY
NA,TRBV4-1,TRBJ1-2,ASSQVIGQGSDGYT
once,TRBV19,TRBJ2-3,ASRPSGTDTQY
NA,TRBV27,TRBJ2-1,ASKGSGYNEQF
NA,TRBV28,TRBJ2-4,ASSLWGRKNIQY
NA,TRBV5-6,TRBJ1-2,ASSKDRAYGYT
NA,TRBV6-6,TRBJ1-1,ASSYRLQGGDTEAF
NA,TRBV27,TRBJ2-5,ASSSQGVQETQY
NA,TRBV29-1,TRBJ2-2,SVGGKTGELF
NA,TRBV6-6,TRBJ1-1,AAGVGNTEAF
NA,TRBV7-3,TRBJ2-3,ASSLYAGETDTQY
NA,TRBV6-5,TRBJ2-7,ASSYSSLRGGEQY
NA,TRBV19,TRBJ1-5,ASSGGLEGNQPQH
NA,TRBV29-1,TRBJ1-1,SVRTGDNTEAF
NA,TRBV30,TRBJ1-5,AWRPRGLQDQPQH
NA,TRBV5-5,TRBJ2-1,ASSALAGVGNEQF
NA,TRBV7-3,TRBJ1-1,ASSLRGDTEAF
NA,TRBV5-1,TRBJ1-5,ASSLGQSSNQPQH
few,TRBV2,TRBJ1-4,ASGTGGGEKLF
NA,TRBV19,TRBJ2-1,ASRDQGGGPNNEQF
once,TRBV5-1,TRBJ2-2,ASSLGDSSNTGELF
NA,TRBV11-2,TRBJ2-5,ASSSSGTSKETQY
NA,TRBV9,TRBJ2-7,ASSPAASGPLEQY
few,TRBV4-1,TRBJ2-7,ASSQGGLAGSGAYEQY
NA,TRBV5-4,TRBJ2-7,ASSFNGTSFYEQY
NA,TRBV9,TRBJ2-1,ASSVGAGDYNEQF
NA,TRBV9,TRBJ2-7,ASSVLDRAREQY
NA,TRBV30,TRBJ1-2,AWSGSSFNYGYT
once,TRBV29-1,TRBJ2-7,SVQDRERGEQY
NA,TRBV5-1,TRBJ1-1,ASSLDLDRANTEAF
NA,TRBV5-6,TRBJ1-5,ASSLSGNQPQH
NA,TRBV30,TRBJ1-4,AWSVKGDSRKKLF
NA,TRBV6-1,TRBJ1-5,ASRGTGGGRQPQH
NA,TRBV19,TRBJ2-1,ASSKSGRANAHNEQF
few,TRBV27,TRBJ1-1,ASSAFAGLEAF
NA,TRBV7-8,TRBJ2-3,ASSTSGRYTQY